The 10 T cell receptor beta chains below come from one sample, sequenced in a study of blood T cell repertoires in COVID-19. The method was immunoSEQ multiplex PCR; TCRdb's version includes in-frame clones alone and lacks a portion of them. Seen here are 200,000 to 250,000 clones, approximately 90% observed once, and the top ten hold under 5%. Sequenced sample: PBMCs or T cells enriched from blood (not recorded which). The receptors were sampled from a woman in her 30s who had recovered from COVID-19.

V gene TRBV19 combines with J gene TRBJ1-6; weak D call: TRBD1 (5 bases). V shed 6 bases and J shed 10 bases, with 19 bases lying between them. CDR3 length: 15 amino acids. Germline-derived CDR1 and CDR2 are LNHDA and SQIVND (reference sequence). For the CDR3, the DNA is TGTGCCAGTAGCACCCAATCGGGGGGTGACTCACCCCTCCACTTT. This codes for CASSTQSGGDSPLHF.

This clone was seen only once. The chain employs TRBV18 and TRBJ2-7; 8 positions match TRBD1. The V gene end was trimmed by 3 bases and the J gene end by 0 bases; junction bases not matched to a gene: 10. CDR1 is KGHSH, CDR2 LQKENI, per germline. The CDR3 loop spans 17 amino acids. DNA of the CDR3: TGTGCCAGCTCACCTACGTACCGGGACAGGTTCTCCTACGAGCAGTACTTC. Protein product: CASSPTYRDRFSYEQYF.

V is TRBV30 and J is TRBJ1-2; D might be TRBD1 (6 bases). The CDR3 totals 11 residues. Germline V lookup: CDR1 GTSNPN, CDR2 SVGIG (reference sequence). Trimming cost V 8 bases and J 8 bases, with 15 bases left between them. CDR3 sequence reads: CAQVAGAGYTF. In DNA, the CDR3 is TGTGCCCAAGTGGCAGGGGCAGGCTACACCTTC.

In DNA form, the CDR3 reads TGTGCCAGTAGTATAGCCCGGGACAGCGACTCTGGAAACACCATATATTTT. Protein product: CASSIARDSDSGNTIYF. The V call is TRBV19, the J call TRBJ1-3; 7 positions agree with TRBD1. The CDR3 loop spans 17 amino acids. The germline V gene encodes CDR1 LNHDA and CDR2 SQIVND (reference sequence). With 1 base clipped from V and 0 bases from J, the junction kept 6 bases outside the gene matches.

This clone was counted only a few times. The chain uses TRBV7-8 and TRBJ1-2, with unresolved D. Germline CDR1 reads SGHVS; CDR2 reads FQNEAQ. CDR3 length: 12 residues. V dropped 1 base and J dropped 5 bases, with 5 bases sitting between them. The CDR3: CASSLDGYGYTF. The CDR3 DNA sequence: TGTGCCAGCAGCTTAGACGGTTATGGCTACACCTTC.

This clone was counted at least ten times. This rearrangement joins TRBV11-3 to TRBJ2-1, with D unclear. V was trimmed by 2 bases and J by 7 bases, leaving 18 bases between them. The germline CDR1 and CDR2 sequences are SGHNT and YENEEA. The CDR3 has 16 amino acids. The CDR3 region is CASSLTLTGSSNEQFF. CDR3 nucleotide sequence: TGTGCCAGCAGCTTAACCCTAACGGGTTCATCGAATGAGCAGTTCTTC.

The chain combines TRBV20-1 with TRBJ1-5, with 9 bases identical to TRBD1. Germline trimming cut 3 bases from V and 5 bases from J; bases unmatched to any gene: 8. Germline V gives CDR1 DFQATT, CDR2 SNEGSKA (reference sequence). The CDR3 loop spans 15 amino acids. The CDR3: CSASRSGQGYQPQHF. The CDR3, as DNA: TGCAGTGCTAGTCGCTCCGGACAGGGGTATCAGCCCCAGCATTTT.

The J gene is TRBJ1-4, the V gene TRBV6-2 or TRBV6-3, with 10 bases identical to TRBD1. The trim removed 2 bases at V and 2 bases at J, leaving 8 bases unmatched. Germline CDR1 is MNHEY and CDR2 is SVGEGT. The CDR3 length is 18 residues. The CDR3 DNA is TGTGCCAGCAGTTACCACGGGACAGGGGTCATCACTAATGAAAAACTGTTTTTT. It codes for CASSYHGTGVITNEKLFF.

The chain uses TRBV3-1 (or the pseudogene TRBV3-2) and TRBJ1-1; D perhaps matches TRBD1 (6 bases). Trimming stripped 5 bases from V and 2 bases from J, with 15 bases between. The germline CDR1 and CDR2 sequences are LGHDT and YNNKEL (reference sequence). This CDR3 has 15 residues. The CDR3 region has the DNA TGTGCCAGCAGCTCGGGGGGGGGCTACAACACTGAAGCTTTCTTT. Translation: CASSSGGGYNTEAFF.

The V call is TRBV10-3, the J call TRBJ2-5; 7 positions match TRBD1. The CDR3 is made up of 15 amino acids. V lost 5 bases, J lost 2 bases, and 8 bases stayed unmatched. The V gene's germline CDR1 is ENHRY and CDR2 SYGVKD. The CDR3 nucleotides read TGTGCCATCAGTAACAGGGGAGAGGGACAAGAGACCCAGTACTTC. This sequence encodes CAISNRGEGQETQYF.